These 27 T cell receptor beta chains were sequenced from one sample in a study of blood T cell repertoires in COVID-19. Libraries were prepared by immunoSEQ multiplex PCR; TCRdb keeps only in-frame clonotypes and omits some of them. The data show fewer than 100,000 clones, roughly 80% seen once. Sequencing used peripheral blood. The receptors stem from a human donor in a cohort sampled during active COVID-19.

DNA of the CDR3: TGTGCCAGCTCACCTCAAGCGGGGCGTACAGATACGCAGTATTTT. Amino acids: CASSPQAGRTDTQYF. The chain carries TRBV18 and TRBJ2-3, with 7 bases lining up with TRBD2. The germline V gene encodes CDR1 KGHSH and CDR2 LQKENI. With 3 bases clipped from V and 3 bases from J, the junction kept 6 bases outside the gene matches. The CDR3 has 15 residues.

The V gene is TRBV7-2, the J gene TRBJ1-5, with D perhaps matching TRBD1 (6 bases). The CDR3 extends over 18 amino acids. Trimming took off 5 bases at V and 4 bases at J, with 24 bases between the two ends. Germline-derived CDR1 and CDR2 are SGHTA and FQGNSA. For the CDR3, the DNA is TGTGCCAGCAGCCCTCTTCCCGCCGCAGGGGTGGGGAATCAGCCCCAGCATTTT. This codes for CASSPLPAAGVGNQPQHF.

The chain is built from TRBV18 and TRBJ1-1; 7 nucleotides align to TRBD1. The CDR3 is made up of 14 amino acids. V dropped 2 bases and J dropped 8; count of bases not matched to a gene: 8. Germline CDR1 KGHSH, CDR2 LQKENI. The CDR3 bases are TGTGCCAGCTCACCAGACAGGGTGGGGCGCGAAGCTTTCTTT. Protein: CASSPDRVGREAFF.

The chain has TRBV6-2 or TRBV6-3 and TRBJ1-5; D gene unclear. In germline, CDR1 is MNHEY, CDR2 SVGEGT. The ends were cut back, 7 bases at V and 3 bases at J, with 16 bases in the middle. The CDR3 is 15 residues long. The CDR3 DNA follows: TGTGCCAGCACCCCAACTAGGAGCCCCAATCAGCCCCAGCATTTT. Translating gives CASTPTRSPNQPQHF.

The chain joins TRBV7-8 to TRBJ2-5, with a possible D match to TRBD1 (5 bases). V lost 11 bases and J 5 bases, leaving 27 bases between the germline ends. The CDR3 covers 16 residues. Germline V gene lookup returns CDR1 SGHVS and CDR2 FQNEAQ. CDR3 in amino acids: CAGGVRPRVDLETQYF. Written as DNA, the CDR3 is TGTGCCGGCGGCGTAAGACCCAGGGTCGATTTGGAGACCCAGTACTTC.

The genes are TRBV12-3 or TRBV12-4 and TRBJ2-7, with no clear D. Trimming cost V 3 bases and J 2 bases, with 8 bases left between them. The CDR3 sequence is 13 residues long. This chain's CDR3 is CASSLQVTYEQYF. CDR3 sequence (DNA): TGTGCCAGCAGTTTGCAGGTAACCTACGAGCAGTACTTC.

The V call is TRBV5-1, the J call TRBJ2-1; 11 bases agree with TRBD1. V lost 3 bases to trimming and J lost 8 bases; unmatched junction nucleotides: 7. The germline V gene has CDR1 SGHRS and CDR2 YFSETQ. The CDR3 contains 15 residues. CDR3 coding DNA: TGCGCCAGCAGCTCAGGGACAGGGGGGGACTATGAGCAGTTCTTC. Translation: CASSSGTGGDYEQFF. The whole variable domain, remainder taken from reference TRBV5-1 and TRBJ2-1, is KAGVTQTPRYLIKTRGQQVTLSCSPISGHRSVSWYQQTPGQGLQFLFEYFSETQRNKGNFPGRFSGRQFSNSRSEMNVSTLELGDSALYLCASSSGTGGDYEQFFGPGTRLTVL.

The rearrangement links TRBV19 to TRBJ2-5; 9 bases map to TRBD1. The CDR3 is made up of 14 amino acids. V was clipped by 5 bases and J by 5 bases; unmatched bases: 6. The germline gives CDR1 LNHDA, CDR2 SQIVND (reference sequence). This CDR3 reads CASSAQGAWETQYF. In nucleotides, the CDR3 is TGTGCCAGTAGTGCACAGGGGGCATGGGAGACCCAGTACTTC.

The rearrangement links TRBV15 to TRBJ1-5; D uncertain. V was trimmed by 0 bases and J by 9 bases, leaving 12 bases between them. The CDR3 is made up of 14 amino acids. CDR1 LNHNV and CDR2 YYDKDF come from the germline V gene (reference sequence). The CDR3 loop reads CATSRDLGVRPQHF. In DNA, the CDR3 is TGTGCCACCAGCAGAGATCTGGGAGTCAGGCCCCAGCATTTT.

The V and J genes are TRBV5-1 and TRBJ1-5; D is perhaps TRBD1 (5 bases). Trimming removed 0 bases at V and 7 bases at J, with 14 bases between. This CDR3 comprises 15 residues. CDR1 is SGHRS and CDR2 is YFSETQ in the germline V gene. CDR3 DNA sequence: TGCGCCAGCAGCTTGGCCGGGCAGGGAGGACAGCCCCAGCATTTT. Residues: CASSLAGQGGQPQHF.

The chain employs TRBV24-1 and TRBJ1-5; D perhaps matches TRBD1 (6 bases). Germline V lookup: CDR1 KGHDR, CDR2 SFDVKD. The V gene lost 1 base and the J gene lost 1 base, with 25 bases spanning the gap. The CDR3 is 21 amino acids. The CDR3 DNA follows: TGTGCCACCAGTGATTTTTGGGGGCCGCGCTCTACTTCATTAAGCAATCAGCCCCAGCATTTT. Translation gives CATSDFWGPRSTSLSNQPQHF.

The J gene is TRBJ2-7, the V gene TRBV10-1; 9 nucleotides match TRBD1. The CDR3 consists of 19 residues. V shed 4 bases and J 1 base; nucleotides not matched to a gene: 17. Germline V gene sequence: CDR1 WNHNN, CDR2 SYGVQD (reference sequence). This chain's CDR3 is CASSASLITGTGSSYEQYF. The CDR3 DNA is TGCGCCAGCAGTGCGTCCCTCATTACCGGGACAGGGAGTTCCTACGAGCAGTACTTC.

The J gene is TRBJ1-1, the V gene TRBV5-1, with a weak D call TRBD1 (6 bases). Trimming left V 5 bases short and J 1 base short, with 9 bases between. Germline CDR1 is SGHRS and CDR2 is YFSETQ. The CDR3 consists of 13 residues. The CDR3 loop reads CASREQGNTEAFF. Here the CDR3 DNA reads TGCGCCAGCAGGGAACAGGGGAACACTGAAGCTTTCTTT. Using reference TRBV5-1 and TRBJ1-1 for the parts outside the CDR3, the full variable domain is KAGVTQTPRYLIKTRGQQVTLSCSPISGHRSVSWYQQTPGQGLQFLFEYFSETQRNKGNFPGRFSGRQFSNSRSEMNVSTLELGDSALYLCASREQGNTEAFFGQGTRLTVV.

The chain links TRBV10-2 to TRBJ2-5; weak D call: TRBD2 (6 bases). The CDR3 loop spans 16 amino acids. Germline V gives CDR1 WSHSY, CDR2 SAAADI. V lost 6 bases, J lost 3 bases, and 20 bases lay in between. The CDR3, as DNA: TGCGCCAGCAGCGACGGGGGTCGGGGAACCGAAGAGACCCAGTACTTC. Its translation is CASSDGGRGTEETQYF.

The chain carries TRBV5-1 and TRBJ2-7, with 7 bases aligning to TRBD2. This CDR3 is built from 15 residues. Germline loops: CDR1 SGHRS, CDR2 YFSETQ. Unmatched junction bases numbered 4, after V lost 1 base and J lost 0 bases. The CDR3 nucleotides are TGCGCCAGCAGCTTGTCCGGGGGGATCTCCTACGAGCAGTACTTC. As protein: CASSLSGGISYEQYF.

This clone was counted a few times. The chain combines TRBV24-1 with TRBJ1-1; TRBD1 matches 8 bases. V lost 4 bases and J lost 3; bases outside the gene matches: 9. Germline lookup yields CDR1 KGHDR and CDR2 SFDVKD. CDR3 size: 16 residues. The DNA of the CDR3 is TGTGCCACCAGTGACTCTCGGACAGGGCCGCACACTGAAGCTTTCTTT. The encoded protein is CATSDSRTGPHTEAFF.

In DNA, the CDR3 is TGTGCTAGTGCCTTGGAGGCGGTGTTTGAAGCTTTCTTT. Its protein product is CASALEAVFEAFF. The V and J genes are TRBV12-5 and TRBJ1-1, with unresolved D. The V gene's germline CDR1 is LGHNT and CDR2 FRNRAP. This CDR3 has 13 residues. V was cut by 7 bases and J by 7 bases, with 16 bases left in between. The full variable domain, in which reference TRBV12-5 and TRBJ1-1 provide the parts outside the CDR3, is DARVTQTPRHKVTEMGQEVTMRCQPILGHNTVFWYRQTMMQGLELLAYFRNRAPLDDSGMPKDRFSAEMPDATLATLKIQPSEPRDSAVYFCASALEAVFEAFFGQGTRLTVV.

This chain connects TRBV25-1 to TRBJ1-2; tentative D call: TRBD1 (6 bases). The CDR3 runs 15 residues. CDR1 and CDR2 (germline): MGHDK, SYGVNS. The V and J ends lost 2 bases and 4 bases respectively, with 14 bases between them. The CDR3 is CASSELGGGLYGYTF. The CDR3 nucleotides read TGTGCCAGCAGTGAACTTGGGGGGGGCCTCTATGGCTACACCTTC.

This clone was observed a single time. This chain uses TRBV9 with TRBJ2-3; no firm D call. The V end was cut by 0 bases, the J end by 3 bases, with 8 bases between. The CDR3 consists of 14 residues. The germline CDR1 and CDR2 sequences are SGDLS and YYNGEE. CDR3 sequence (DNA): TGTGCCAGCAGCGTAGAGGAGTCGACAGATACGCAGTATTTT. The encoded protein is CASSVEESTDTQYF.

The chain recombines TRBV5-1 with TRBJ1-2; 8 bases line up with TRBD1. The V and J ends lost 4 bases and 5 bases, in that order; junction bases with no gene match: 4. Per germline, CDR1 SGHRS and CDR2 YFSETQ. The CDR3 runs 13 residues. The CDR3 is CASSKDRDYGYTF. The CDR3 coding sequence is TGCGCCAGCAGCAAGGACAGGGATTATGGCTACACCTTC.

CDR3 DNA: TGTGCCAGCAGACAGACAGACGAAGCTTTCTTT. It codes for CASRQTDEAFF. J is TRBJ1-1 and V is TRBV6-5; D is possibly TRBD1 (5 bases). Germline V gives CDR1 MNHEY, CDR2 SVGAGI. Deletions cut 6 bases from V and 8 bases from J, with 10 bases between. This CDR3 region has 11 residues.

This chain connects TRBV30 to TRBJ1-2; weak D call: TRBD1 (5 bases). CDR3 length: 15 amino acids. V lost 3 bases, J lost 2 bases, and 16 bases lay in between. Germline CDR1 is GTSNPN and CDR2 is SVGIG (reference sequence). The CDR3 bases are TGTGCCTGGAGCATGTTCTTGGGGCGGAACTATGGCTACACCTTC. Its protein product is CAWSMFLGRNYGYTF.

J is TRBJ2-7 and V is TRBV6-5; weak D call: TRBD1 (8 bases). V shed 5 bases and J shed 1 base, with 12 bases lying between them. Looked up from germline, CDR1 is MNHEY and CDR2 is SVGAGI. CDR3 length: 14 residues. The CDR3 is CASSLQGGSYEQYF. The DNA of the CDR3 is TGTGCCAGCAGTCTACAGGGGGGGTCCTACGAGCAGTACTTC.

This sequence joins TRBV19 and TRBJ2-5; D call uncertain. Germline lookup yields CDR1 LNHDA and CDR2 SQIVND (reference sequence). Between the trimmed V and J ends, which lost 5 bases and 1 base, there was a span of 11 bases. The CDR3 spans 14 residues. CDR3 sequence reads: CASSVSPGQETQYF. CDR3 nucleotide sequence: TGTGCCAGTAGTGTCAGTCCGGGCCAAGAGACCCAGTACTTC. Full variable domain (rest looked up from reference TRBV19 and TRBJ2-5): DGGITQSPKYLFRKEGQNVTLSCEQNLNHDAMYWYRQDPGQGLRLIYYSQIVNDFQKGDIAEGYSVSREKKESFPLTVTSAQKNPTAFYLCASSVSPGQETQYFGPGTRLLVL.

Ten or more counts support this clone. The chain couples TRBV11-2 to TRBJ2-3; tentative D call: TRBD2 (5 bases). Germline V gene lookup returns CDR1 SGHAT and CDR2 FQNNGV. The germline V and J ends were trimmed by 5 bases and 6 bases, with 15 bases remaining between them. This CDR3 has 14 amino acids. DNA of the CDR3: TGTGCCAGCAGCCTGAGGGTAGCGCGGGATACGCAGTATTTT. Translated: CASSLRVARDTQYF.

This clone showed up just once. The CDR3 bases are TGCGCCAGCAGCCGCGGGACTAGCGGGGGGCAAAACCAAGAGACCCAGTACTTC. It is translated as CASSRGTSGGQNQETQYF. The chain links TRBV4-1 to TRBJ2-5; the match to TRBD2 covers 15 bases. Trimming took 4 bases from V and 0 from J; bases not matched to a gene: 6. Looked up from germline, CDR1 is MGHRA and CDR2 is YSYEKL. The length of the CDR3 is 18 residues.

In this sample, this clone turned up a few times. The CDR3 reads CASSPGQSNTGELFF. CDR3 sequence (DNA): TGTGCCAGCTCTCCGGGACAGTCGAACACCGGGGAGCTGTTTTTT. The V and J genes are TRBV18 and TRBJ2-2; TRBD1 matches 7 bases. This CDR3 region has 15 residues. The V gene end was trimmed by 6 bases and the J gene end by 0 bases; junction bases not matched to a gene: 4. Germline assignment: CDR1 KGHSH and CDR2 LQKENI.